The present T cell receptor beta chain was sequenced within a study of shared clonotypes between healthy human individuals. Study at large: Donors consisted of a couple of women and a few men between 18 and 49.

Memory CD4+ cells were the fraction left after CD45RA+ naive selection. Germline V gives CDR1 SGHNT, CDR2 YYREEE (reference sequence). The CDR3 runs 15 residues. The germline V and J ends were trimmed by 2 bases and 2 bases, with 10 bases remaining between them. It was across several immunoSEQ plates that each subset's genomic DNA was evenly split. Clones were read by immunoSEQ multiplex PCR, and TCRdb kept only the in-frame ones, dropping some. The table records roughly 2.2 million clones, over 85% of them present only once. The sample taken for sequencing was naive CD4+ T cells from PBMCs. This sample's subset: CD45RA+ positively selected. The sequence derives from a man between 18 and 35 years old in good health. Some clones in this sample may be carry-over from other donors' samples. The chain is built from TRBV5-4 and TRBJ1-4, with D possibly matching TRBD1 (6 bases). The CDR3 DNA reads as TGTGCCAGCAGCTTAAGGGGGGGCACTAATGAAAAACTGTTTTTT. Translating it yields CASSLRGGTNEKLFF. The full variable domain, its missing parts supplied by reference TRBV5-4 and TRBJ1-4, is ETGVTQSPTHLIKTRGQQVTLRCSSQSGHNTVSWYQQALGQGPQFIFQYYREEENGRGNFPPRFSGLQFPNYSSELNVNALELDDSALYLCASSLRGGTNEKLFFGSGTQLSVL.